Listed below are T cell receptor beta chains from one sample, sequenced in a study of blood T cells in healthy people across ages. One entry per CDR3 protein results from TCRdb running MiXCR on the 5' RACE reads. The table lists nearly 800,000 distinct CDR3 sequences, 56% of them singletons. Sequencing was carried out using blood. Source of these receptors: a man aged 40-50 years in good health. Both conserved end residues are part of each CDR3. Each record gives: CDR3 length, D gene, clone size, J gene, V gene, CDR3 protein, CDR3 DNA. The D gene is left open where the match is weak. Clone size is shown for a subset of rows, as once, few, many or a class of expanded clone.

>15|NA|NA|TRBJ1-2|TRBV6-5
CASRQSGGSYYGYTF
TGTGCCAGCAGACAAAGTGGGGGGTCATACTATGGCTACACCTTC
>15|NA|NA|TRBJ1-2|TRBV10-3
CVISENGGADYGYTF
TGTGTCATCAGTGAGAATGGGGGGGCAGACTATGGCTACACCTTC
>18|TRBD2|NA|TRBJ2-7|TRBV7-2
CASSLNHRTLAGTNEQYF
TGTGCCAGCAGCTTGAACCACCGAACCCTAGCGGGAACCAATGAGCAGTACTTC
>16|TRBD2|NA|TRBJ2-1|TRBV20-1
CSARVASGTIYNEQFF
TGCAGTGCTAGAGTCGCTAGCGGTACAATATACAATGAGCAGTTCTTC
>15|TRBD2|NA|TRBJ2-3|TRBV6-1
CASSDSGRRADAQYF
TGTGCCAGCAGTGATAGCGGGAGACGCGCAGATGCGCAGTATTTT
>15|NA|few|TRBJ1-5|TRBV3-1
CASSQGATAGQPQHF
TGTGCCAGCAGCCAAGGTGCCACCGCGGGACAGCCCCAGCATTTT
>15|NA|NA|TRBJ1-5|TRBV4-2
CASSQASGPGQPQHF
TGTGCCAGCAGCCAAGCTTCAGGGCCCGGTCAGCCCCAGCATTTT
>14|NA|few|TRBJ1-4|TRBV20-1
CSARTSGINEKLFF
TGCAGTGCTAGAACCTCAGGGATTAATGAAAAACTGTTTTTT
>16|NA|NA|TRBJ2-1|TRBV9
CASSGLGLGLYNEQFF
TGTGCCAGCAGCGGACTAGGCCTGGGGTTATACAATGAGCAGTTCTTC
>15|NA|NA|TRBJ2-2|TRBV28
CASIEGVEMAGELFF
TGTGCCAGCATTGAAGGGGTGGAAATGGCCGGGGAGCTGTTTTTT